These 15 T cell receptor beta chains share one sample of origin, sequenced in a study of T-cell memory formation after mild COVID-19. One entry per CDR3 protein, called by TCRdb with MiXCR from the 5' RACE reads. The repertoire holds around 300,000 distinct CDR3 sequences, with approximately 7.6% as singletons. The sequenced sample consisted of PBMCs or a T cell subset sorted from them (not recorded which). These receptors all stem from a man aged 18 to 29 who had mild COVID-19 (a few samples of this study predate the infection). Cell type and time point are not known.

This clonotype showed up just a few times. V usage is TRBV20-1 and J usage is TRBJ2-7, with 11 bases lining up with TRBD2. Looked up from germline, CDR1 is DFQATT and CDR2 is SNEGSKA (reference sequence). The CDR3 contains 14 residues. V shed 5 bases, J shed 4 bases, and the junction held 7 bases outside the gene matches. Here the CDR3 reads CSASQTSGAYEQYV. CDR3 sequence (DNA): TGCAGTGCTTCCCAGACTAGCGGGGCTTACGAGCAGTACGTC.

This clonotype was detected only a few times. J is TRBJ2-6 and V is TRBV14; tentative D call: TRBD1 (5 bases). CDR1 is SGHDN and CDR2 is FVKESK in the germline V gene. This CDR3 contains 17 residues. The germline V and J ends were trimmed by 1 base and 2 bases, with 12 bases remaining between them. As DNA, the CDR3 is TGTGCCAGCAGCCAAGCAGGGTTTAAGGCTGGGGCCAACGTCCTGACTTTC. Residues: CASSQAGFKAGANVLTF.

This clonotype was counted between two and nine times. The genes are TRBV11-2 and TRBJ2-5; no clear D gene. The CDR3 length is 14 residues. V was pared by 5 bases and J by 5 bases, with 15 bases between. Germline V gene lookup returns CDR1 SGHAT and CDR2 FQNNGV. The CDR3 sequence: CASSPTQGGETQYF. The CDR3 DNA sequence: TGTGCCAGCAGCCCAACCCAAGGCGGCGAGACCCAGTACTTC.

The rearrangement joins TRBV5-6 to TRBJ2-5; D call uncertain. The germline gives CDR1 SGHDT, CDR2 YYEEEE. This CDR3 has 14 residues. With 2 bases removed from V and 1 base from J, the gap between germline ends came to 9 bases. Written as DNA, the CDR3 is TGTGCCAGCAGCTTTGGAATCCTCCAAGAGACCCAGTACTTC. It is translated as CASSFGILQETQYF.

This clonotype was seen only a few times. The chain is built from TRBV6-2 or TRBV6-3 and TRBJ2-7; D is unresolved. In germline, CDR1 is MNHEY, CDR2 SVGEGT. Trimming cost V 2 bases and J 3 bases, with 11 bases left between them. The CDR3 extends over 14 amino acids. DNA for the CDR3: TGTGCCAGCAGTTACAGTGGCGTAGGCTACGAGCAGTACGTC. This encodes CASSYSGVGYEQYV.

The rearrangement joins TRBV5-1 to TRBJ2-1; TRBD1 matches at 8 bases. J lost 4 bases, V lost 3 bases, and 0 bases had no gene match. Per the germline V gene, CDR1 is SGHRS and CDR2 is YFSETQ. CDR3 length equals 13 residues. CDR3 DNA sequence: TGCGCCAGCAGCTGGACAGGGTACAATGAGCAGTTCTTC. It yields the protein CASSWTGYNEQFF.

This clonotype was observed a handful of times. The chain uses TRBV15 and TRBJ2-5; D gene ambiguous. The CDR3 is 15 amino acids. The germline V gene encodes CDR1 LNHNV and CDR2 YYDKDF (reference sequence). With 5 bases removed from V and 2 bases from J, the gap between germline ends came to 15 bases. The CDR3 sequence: CATSWNPSPQETQYF. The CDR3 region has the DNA TGTGCCACCAGCTGGAACCCGTCCCCGCAAGAGACCCAGTACTTC.

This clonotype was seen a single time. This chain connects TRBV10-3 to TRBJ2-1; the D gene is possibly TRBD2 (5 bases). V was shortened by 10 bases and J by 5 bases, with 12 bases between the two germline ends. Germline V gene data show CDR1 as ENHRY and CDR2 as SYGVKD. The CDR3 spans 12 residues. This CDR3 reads CATLLGDNEQFF. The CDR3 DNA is TGTGCCACCCTCCTCGGGGACAATGAGCAGTTCTTC.

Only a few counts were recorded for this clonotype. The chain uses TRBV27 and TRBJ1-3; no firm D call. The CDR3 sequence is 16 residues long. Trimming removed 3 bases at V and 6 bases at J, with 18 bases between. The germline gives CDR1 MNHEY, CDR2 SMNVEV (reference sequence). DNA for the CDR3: TGTGCCAGCAGTTTGGGTCGGCTGAAGAGATTAAACACCATATATTTT. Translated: CASSLGRLKRLNTIYF.

The CDR3 spells CASSEARTIYQPQHF. The CDR3, as DNA: TGTGCCAGCAGTGAAGCTCGGACAATTTATCAGCCCCAGCATTTT. The chain links TRBV2 to TRBJ1-5, with TRBD1 as a possible D gene (5 bases). CDR3 length: 15 residues. Germline loops: CDR1 SNHLY, CDR2 FYNNEI. V was cut by 0 bases and J by 5 bases, with 11 bases left in between. Full variable domain (outside the CDR3, taken from reference TRBV2 and TRBJ1-5): EPEVTQTPSHQVTQMGQEVILRCVPISNHLYFYWYRQILGQKVEFLVSFYNNEISEKSEIFDDQFSVERPDGSNFTLKIRSTKLEDSAMYFCASSEARTIYQPQHFGDGTRLSIL.

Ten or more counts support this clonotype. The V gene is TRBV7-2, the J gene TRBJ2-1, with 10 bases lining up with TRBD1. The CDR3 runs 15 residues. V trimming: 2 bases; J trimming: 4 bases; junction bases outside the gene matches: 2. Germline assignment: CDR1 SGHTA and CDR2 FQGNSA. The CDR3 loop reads CASSLRDRGYNEQFF. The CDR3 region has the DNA TGTGCCAGCAGCTTAAGGGACAGGGGTTACAATGAGCAGTTCTTC.

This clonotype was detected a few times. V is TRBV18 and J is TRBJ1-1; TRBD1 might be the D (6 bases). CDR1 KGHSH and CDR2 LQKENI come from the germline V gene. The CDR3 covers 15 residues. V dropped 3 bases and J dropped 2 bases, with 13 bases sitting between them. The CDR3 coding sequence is TGTGCCAGCTCACCTCAGGGGTTAACAAACACTGAAGCTTTCTTT. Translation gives CASSPQGLTNTEAFF. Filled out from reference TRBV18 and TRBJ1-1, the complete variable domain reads NAGVMQNPRHLVRRRGQEARLRCSPMKGHSHVYWYRQLPEEGLKFMVYLQKENIIDESGMPKERFSAEFPKEGPSILRIQQVVRGDSAAYFCASSPQGLTNTEAFFGQGTRLTVV.

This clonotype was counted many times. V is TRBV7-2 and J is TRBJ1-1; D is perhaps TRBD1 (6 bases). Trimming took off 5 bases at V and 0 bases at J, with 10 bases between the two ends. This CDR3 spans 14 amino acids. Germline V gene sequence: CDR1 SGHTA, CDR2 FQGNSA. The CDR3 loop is CASSPGQLNTEAFF. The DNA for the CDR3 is TGTGCCAGCAGCCCCGGACAGTTGAACACTGAAGCTTTCTTT.

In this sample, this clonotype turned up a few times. The CDR3 spells CASSFLSRGRNQPQHF. CDR3 sequence (DNA): TGTGCCAGCAGTTTTTTGAGTCGGGGACGCAATCAGCCCCAGCATTTT. The chain is built from TRBV12-3 or TRBV12-4 and TRBJ1-5, with a weak D call TRBD1 (5 bases). There are 16 residues in the CDR3. Deletions cut 3 bases from V and 2 bases from J, with 14 bases between.

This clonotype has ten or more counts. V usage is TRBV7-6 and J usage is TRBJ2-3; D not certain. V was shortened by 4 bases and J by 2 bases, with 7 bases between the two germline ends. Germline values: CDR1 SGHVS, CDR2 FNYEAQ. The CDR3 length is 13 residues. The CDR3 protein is CASSSYNTDTQYF. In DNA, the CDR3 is TGTGCCAGCAGCTCGTACAACACAGATACGCAGTATTTT.